A selection of T cell receptor beta chains follows, all from one sample in a study of graft-versus-host responses after intestinal transplantation. Data came from immunoSEQ multiplex PCR; TCRdb stores just in-frame clones and leaves some out. The sample includes 30,000 to 40,000 clones, about four fifths of them seen just once. Material: PBMCs, obtained about 38 months after transplant. Receptor source: a human patient who received an intestinal transplant, so some T cells may come from the graft donor. The CDR3 runs from the conserved cysteine through the conserved F or W. D genes are given only for firm matches. Clone size is not always given. Where it is, it says once, few, many or a class for expanded clones.

j_gene: TRBJ2-2
v_gene: TRBV19
d_gene: TRBD2
abundance: .
CDR3aa: CASSLRLAGETGELFF
CDR3nt: TGTGCCAGTAGTCTTCGACTAGCGGGAGAGACCGGGGAGCTGTTTTTT

j_gene: TRBJ1-5
v_gene: TRBV6-1
d_gene: .
abundance: .
CDR3aa: CASSEILVRGTNQPQHF
CDR3nt: TGTGCCAGCAGTGAAATTCTTGTCAGGGGAACCAATCAGCCCCAGCATTTT

j_gene: TRBJ1-1
v_gene: TRBV9
d_gene: TRBD1
abundance: .
CDR3aa: CASSVGTGGGTEAFF
CDR3nt: TGTGCCAGCAGCGTTGGGACAGGGGGGGGCACTGAAGCTTTCTTT

j_gene: TRBJ2-1
v_gene: TRBV6-4
d_gene: TRBD2
abundance: .
CDR3aa: CASSGSSGGANEQFF
CDR3nt: TGTGCCAGCAGTGGCTCTAGCGGGGGGGCCAATGAGCAGTTCTTC

j_gene: TRBJ2-1
v_gene: TRBV6-5
d_gene: .
abundance: .
CDR3aa: CASSYSPSHEQFF
CDR3nt: TGTGCCAGCAGTTACTCCCCCTCCCATGAGCAGTTCTTC

j_gene: TRBJ2-7
v_gene: TRBV5-3
d_gene: TRBD2
abundance: .
CDR3aa: CASSLGSGVTYEQYF
CDR3nt: TGTGCCAGCAGCTTGGGTAGCGGGGTTACCTACGAGCAGTACTTC

j_gene: TRBJ2-5
v_gene: TRBV15
d_gene: .
abundance: .
CDR3aa: CATSRGPQETQYF
CDR3nt: TGTGCCACCAGCAGAGGACCCCAAGAGACCCAGTACTTC

j_gene: TRBJ1-2
v_gene: TRBV13
d_gene: .
abundance: .
CDR3aa: CASSLGGQGDRGYTF
CDR3nt: TGTGCCAGCAGCTTAGGGGGTCAGGGAGACCGGGGCTACACCTTC

j_gene: TRBJ2-3
v_gene: TRBV5-5
d_gene: TRBD1
abundance: .
CDR3aa: CASSSASGTGADTQYF
CDR3nt: TGTGCCAGCAGCTCAGCCTCCGGGACAGGCGCAGATACGCAGTATTTT

j_gene: TRBJ1-5
v_gene: TRBV6-5
d_gene: .
abundance: .
CDR3aa: CASSKAGNNQPQHF
CDR3nt: TGTGCCAGCAGTAAAGCAGGTAACAATCAGCCCCAGCATTTT

j_gene: TRBJ1-2
v_gene: TRBV6-5
d_gene: .
abundance: .
CDR3aa: CASRRQEEGYTF
CDR3nt: TGTGCCAGCAGGAGACAGGAGGAGGGCTACACCTTC

j_gene: TRBJ2-7
v_gene: TRBV18
d_gene: .
abundance: .
CDR3aa: CASSGSEGYYEQYF
CDR3nt: TGTGCCAGCTCGGGATCCGAGGGGTACTACGAGCAGTACTTC

j_gene: TRBJ2-1
v_gene: TRBV5-1
d_gene: .
abundance: .
CDR3aa: CASSPGAGTLNEQFF
CDR3nt: TGCGCCAGCAGCCCCGGGGCCGGGACGCTAAATGAGCAGTTCTTC

j_gene: TRBJ2-5
v_gene: TRBV4-1
d_gene: .
abundance: .
CDR3aa: CASSHGWSEQETQYF
CDR3nt: TGCGCCAGCAGCCACGGTTGGAGCGAGCAAGAGACCCAGTACTTC

j_gene: TRBJ2-5
v_gene: TRBV28
d_gene: TRBD1
abundance: .
CDR3aa: CASSSLTGEQETQYF
CDR3nt: TGTGCCAGCAGTTCCCTGACAGGGGAACAAGAGACCCAGTACTTC

j_gene: TRBJ1-4
v_gene: TRBV4-1
d_gene: .
abundance: .
CDR3aa: CASSQGTATNEKLFF
CDR3nt: TGCGCCAGCAGCCAAGGAACAGCAACTAATGAAAAACTGTTTTTT

j_gene: TRBJ2-5
v_gene: TRBV21-1
d_gene: .
abundance: .
CDR3aa: CASTGRGTGAFQETQYF
CDR3nt: TGTGCCAGCACCGGACGAGGGACAGGGGCTTTTCAAGAGACCCAGTACTTC

j_gene: TRBJ2-3
v_gene: TRBV4-2
d_gene: .
abundance: medium-sized
CDR3aa: CASSQGLESDTQYF
CDR3nt: TGTGCCAGCAGCCAAGGCCTGGAATCAGATACGCAGTATTTT

j_gene: TRBJ2-2
v_gene: TRBV6-1
d_gene: .
abundance: .
CDR3aa: CASSEASVQGWTGELFF
CDR3nt: TGTGCCAGCAGTGAAGCTTCGGTCCAGGGGTGGACCGGGGAGCTGTTTTTT

j_gene: TRBJ2-1
v_gene: TRBV6-1
d_gene: .
abundance: .
CDR3aa: CATAGGVLYNEQFF
CDR3nt: TGTGCCACCGCAGGCGGGGTCCTTTACAATGAGCAGTTCTTC

j_gene: TRBJ1-1
v_gene: TRBV27
d_gene: TRBD1
abundance: .
CDR3aa: CASSPRPGGYGGTEAFF
CDR3nt: TGTGCCAGCAGCCCAAGGCCAGGGGGCTATGGAGGGACTGAAGCTTTCTTT

j_gene: TRBJ2-2
v_gene: TRBV27
d_gene: .
abundance: .
CDR3aa: CASSPGHYKGQLFF
CDR3nt: TGTGCCAGCAGCCCGGGACACTACAAGGGGCAGCTGTTTTTT

j_gene: TRBJ1-2
v_gene: TRBV7-9
d_gene: .
abundance: .
CDR3aa: CASSPPRGGANYGYTF
CDR3nt: TGTGCCAGCAGCCCGCCTCGAGGAGGGGCAAACTATGGCTACACCTTC

j_gene: TRBJ2-5
v_gene: TRBV4-1
d_gene: TRBD1
abundance: .
CDR3aa: CASSQGDREGETQYF
CDR3nt: TGCGCCAGCAGCCAAGGGGACAGGGAAGGGGAGACCCAGTACTTC

j_gene: TRBJ2-3
v_gene: TRBV5-4
d_gene: .
abundance: .
CDR3aa: CASSLGQGNTDTQYF
CDR3nt: TGTGCCAGCAGCTTGGGCCAAGGAAACACAGATACGCAGTATTTT

j_gene: TRBJ2-1
v_gene: TRBV29-1
d_gene: .
abundance: .
CDR3aa: CSGRGNEQFF
CDR3nt: TGCAGCGGTAGGGGGAATGAGCAGTTCTTC

j_gene: TRBJ2-6
v_gene: TRBV19
d_gene: .
abundance: .
CDR3aa: CASSTWVSGANVLTF
CDR3nt: TGTGCCAGTAGTACCTGGGTCTCTGGGGCCAACGTCCTGACTTTC